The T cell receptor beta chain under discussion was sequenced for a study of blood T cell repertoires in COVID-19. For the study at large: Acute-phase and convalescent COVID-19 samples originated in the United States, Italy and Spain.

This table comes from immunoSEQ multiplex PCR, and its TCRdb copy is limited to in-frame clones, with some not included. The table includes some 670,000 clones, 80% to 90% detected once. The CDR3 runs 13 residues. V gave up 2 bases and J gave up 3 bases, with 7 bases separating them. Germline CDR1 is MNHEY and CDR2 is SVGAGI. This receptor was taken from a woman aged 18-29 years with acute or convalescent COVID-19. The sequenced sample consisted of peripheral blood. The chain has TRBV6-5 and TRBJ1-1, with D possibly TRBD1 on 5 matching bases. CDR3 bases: TGTGCCAGCAGTTACCAAGGGGACACTGAAGCTTTCTTT. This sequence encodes CASSYQGDTEAFF.